This passage covers 11 T cell receptor beta chains from one sample sequenced in a study of T cell responses to AZD1222 COVID-19 vaccine. Assay: immunoSEQ multiplex PCR; the TCRdb copy retains only in-frame clones and omits some. The sample includes 99,000 or so clones, roughly nine tenths seen only once; the top ten take roughly two fifths. Source: peripheral blood, taken 28 days after the second AZD1222 dose. Source of these receptors: an adult who received the AZD1222 COVID-19 vaccine.

The genes are TRBV2 and TRBJ2-1, with 7 positions matching TRBD1. The J segment lost 0 bases and the V segment lost 4 bases, leaving 0 bases of the junction unmatched. Germline CDR1 is SNHLY and CDR2 is FYNNEI. This CDR3 is built from 14 residues. CDR3 in amino acids: CASSAGGSYNEQFF. CDR3 coding DNA: TGTGCCAGCAGTGCAGGGGGCTCCTACAATGAGCAGTTCTTC.

V is TRBV12-5 and J is TRBJ2-3, with TRBD2 matching over 7 bases. The CDR3 loop spans 15 amino acids. Germline V gene sequence: CDR1 LGHNT, CDR2 FRNRAP. V lost 1 base and J lost 8; bases outside the gene matches: 9. The CDR3 sequence: CASGLDGRTPGTQYF. CDR3 sequence (DNA): TGTGCTAGTGGTTTGGACGGGAGGACCCCGGGTACGCAGTATTTT.

V usage is TRBV7-8 and J usage is TRBJ2-6; maybe TRBD1 (8 bases). The CDR3 totals 17 residues. CDR1 is SGHVS and CDR2 is FQNEAQ in the germline V gene. Trimming took off 7 bases at V and 2 bases at J, with 18 bases between the two ends. The CDR3 nucleotides are TGTGCCAGCAACAACAGGGGGGGTACCACTGGGGCCAACGTCCTGACTTTC. Protein sequence: CASNNRGGTTGANVLTF. Supplemented by reference TRBV7-8 and TRBJ2-6, the full variable domain reads GAGVSQSPRYKVAKRGQDVALRCDPISGHVSLFWYQQALGQGPEFLTYFQNEAQLDKSGLPSDRFFAERPEGSVSTLKIQRTQQEDSAVYLCASNNRGGTTGANVLTFGAGSRLTVL.

This clone appeared once. This sequence joins TRBV19 and TRBJ1-6, with 9 bases lining up with TRBD1. Germline V gene lookup returns CDR1 LNHDA and CDR2 SQIVND (reference sequence). This CDR3 contains 13 residues. J gave up 6 bases and V 10 bases, and 4 bases lay outside the gene matches. CDR3 region: CATSDRGNSPLHF. The CDR3 DNA reads TGTGCCACATCGGACAGGGGTAATTCACCCCTCCACTTT.

The rearrangement links TRBV19 to TRBJ2-2; D might be TRBD2 (7 bases). This CDR3 has 15 amino acids. V lost 2 bases to trimming and J lost 4 bases, with 11 bases between them. The V gene's germline CDR1 is LNHDA and CDR2 SQIVND (reference sequence). The CDR3 coding sequence is TGTGCCAGTAGTATAAGGAGGGGGGGCACCGGGGAGCTGTTTTTT. It yields the protein CASSIRRGGTGELFF.

The CDR3 DNA is TGTGCCAGCAGCAAAGCTACTAATAGACCGGGACAGGGAGCCTACAATGAGCAGTTCTTC. Translation gives CASSKATNRPGQGAYNEQFF. The chain links TRBV21-1 to TRBJ2-1; the D call TRBD1 from the table was never checked on the DNA. TRBV21-1 is given as a pseudogene. The CDR3 runs to 20 residues.

The chain recombines TRBV5-1 with TRBJ2-1, with D possibly TRBD2 on 6 matching bases. The CDR3 has 15 residues. V lost 1 base and J lost 4, with 12 bases in between. Germline V gives CDR1 SGHRS, CDR2 YFSETQ. CDR3 coding DNA: TGCGCCAGCAGCTTGATGGCGGGAAGGTACAATGAGCAGTTCTTC. The encoded protein is CASSLMAGRYNEQFF.

The V call is TRBV7-2, the J call TRBJ2-1; 7 bases are shared with TRBD1. The CDR3 extends over 15 amino acids. Germline CDR1 is SGHTA and CDR2 is FQGNSA. Unmatched junction bases numbered 5, after V lost 5 bases and J lost 1 base. The CDR3 region is CASSPRDRSYNEQFF. In DNA, the CDR3 is TGTGCCAGCAGCCCTAGGGACAGATCCTACAATGAGCAGTTCTTC.

The chain links TRBV6-5 to TRBJ1-6; a weak D match, TRBD1 (5 bases). The CDR3 extends over 13 amino acids. Germline lookup yields CDR1 MNHEY and CDR2 SVGAGI. Trimming shortened V by 2 bases and J by 10 bases, and 9 bases separated the two germline ends. The CDR3 here is CASSYKGNSPLHF. The CDR3 DNA reads TGTGCCAGCAGTTACAAGGGGAACTCACCCCTCCACTTT.

This clone was recorded a few times. The junction departs from the called germline gene at one end, perhaps through a read error. CDR3 region: CASSNSGQGANYGYTF. For the CDR3, the DNA is TGTGCCAGCAGTAACTCAGGACAGGGGGCTAACTATGGCTACACCTTC. The chain recombines TRBV6-6 with TRBJ1-2, with 10 bases that match TRBD1. This CDR3 comprises 16 residues. Germline V gene lookup returns CDR1 MNHNY and CDR2 SVGAGI (reference sequence).

The genes are TRBV18 and TRBJ2-1, with D maybe TRBD2 (6 bases). The CDR3 spans 16 residues. V shed 3 bases and J shed 3 bases, with 15 bases lying between them. CDR1 and CDR2 (germline): KGHSH, LQKENI. The CDR3 sequence is CASSPTTGVGYNEQFF. CDR3 DNA: TGTGCCAGCTCACCCACAACGGGAGTGGGCTACAATGAGCAGTTCTTC.